This T cell receptor (beta chain) is drawn from a study of blood T cell repertoires in COVID-19. Study background: Acute-phase and convalescent COVID-19 samples originated in the United States, Italy and Spain. In each case, the material was cDNA or gDNA derived from T cells, B-cell-depleted T cells, or PBMCs.

This clone was detected a few times. The CDR3 has 11 amino acids. V dropped 5 bases and J dropped 8 bases, with 4 bases sitting between them. CDR1 is SNHLY, CDR2 FYNNEI, per germline. In the authors' workflow: Estimated nucleated cell counts came from reference gene primer amplification. Here immunoSEQ multiplex PCR was the method, and the copy in TCRdb shows in-frame clones only, minus some. The V and J calls and the clone size are those of that table, but D and trimming were determined from the DNA. The profile shows approximately 150,000 clones, 83% of them singletons. The V and J genes are TRBV2 and TRBJ1-6; no firm D call. The sequenced material came from peripheral blood. This TCR came from an older woman who had recovered from COVID-19. The CDR3 spells CASSPDSPLHF. CDR3 bases: TGTGCCAGCAGTCCCGATTCACCCCTCCACTTT.